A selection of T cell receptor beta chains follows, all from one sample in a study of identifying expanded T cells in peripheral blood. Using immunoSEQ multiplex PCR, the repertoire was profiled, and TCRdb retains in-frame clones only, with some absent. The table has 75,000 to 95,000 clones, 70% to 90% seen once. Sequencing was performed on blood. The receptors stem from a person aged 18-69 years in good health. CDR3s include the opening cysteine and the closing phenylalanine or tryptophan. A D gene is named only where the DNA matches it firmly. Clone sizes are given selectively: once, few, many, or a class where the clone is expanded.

CDR3nt: TGTGCCAGCAGCCGTACCAGGGGCAACTATGGCTACACCTTC
CDR3aa: CASSRTRGNYGYTF
len: 14
d_gene: .
abundance: .
j_gene: TRBJ1-2
v_gene: TRBV7-8

CDR3nt: TGTGCCAGCGGGGGTGTGGGCAATCAGCCCCAGCATTTT
CDR3aa: CASGGVGNQPQHF
len: 13
d_gene: .
abundance: .
j_gene: TRBJ1-5
v_gene: TRBV19

CDR3nt: TGCAGCGTTGAAGGGGCGGGGACTAGCGGCACAGATACGCAGTATTTT
CDR3aa: CSVEGAGTSGTDTQYF
len: 16
d_gene: TRBD2
abundance: .
j_gene: TRBJ2-3
v_gene: TRBV29-1

CDR3nt: TGTGCCAGCAGCTCCACGGGACAGGGGGACACTGAAGCTTTCTTT
CDR3aa: CASSSTGQGDTEAFF
len: 15
d_gene: TRBD1
abundance: .
j_gene: TRBJ1-1
v_gene: TRBV5-4

CDR3nt: TGTGCCAGCAGCGGGGGGGACAGCAAAAACATTCAGTACTTC
CDR3aa: CASSGGDSKNIQYF
len: 14
d_gene: .
abundance: .
j_gene: TRBJ2-4
v_gene: TRBV9

CDR3nt: TGCAGCGTACTCGGACAGGGCTTGGACGGCGAGCAGTACTTC
CDR3aa: CSVLGQGLDGEQYF
len: 14
d_gene: TRBD1
abundance: .
j_gene: TRBJ2-7
v_gene: TRBV29-1

CDR3nt: TGCGCCAGCAGCTCTGGGTCGATGGGGTCCTACGAGCAGTACTTC
CDR3aa: CASSSGSMGSYEQYF
len: 15
d_gene: .
abundance: .
j_gene: TRBJ2-7
v_gene: TRBV4-1

CDR3nt: TGTGCCGGACGGACAGGACTAGCCGGGGAGCTGTTTTTT
CDR3aa: CAGRTGLAGELFF
len: 13
d_gene: .
abundance: .
j_gene: TRBJ2-2
v_gene: TRBV30

CDR3nt: TGTGCCAGCAGCACCCTTACAGGGGAGAACAGGCAATTCTTT
CDR3aa: CASSTLTGENRQFF
len: 14
d_gene: TRBD1
abundance: .
j_gene: TRBJ1-1
v_gene: TRBV9

CDR3nt: TGTGCCAGCATAATCGGCAGGGGAACTGAAGCTTTCTTT
CDR3aa: CASIIGRGTEAFF
len: 13
d_gene: .
abundance: once
j_gene: TRBJ1-1
v_gene: TRBV2

CDR3nt: TGTGCCAGCGGCAGACTAGCGGGAGTCACAGATACGCAGTATTTT
CDR3aa: CASGRLAGVTDTQYF
len: 15
d_gene: TRBD2
abundance: .
j_gene: TRBJ2-3
v_gene: TRBV2

CDR3nt: TGTGCCAGCTCACCGGGGAGAAATCAGCCCCAGCATTTT
CDR3aa: CASSPGRNQPQHF
len: 13
d_gene: .
abundance: .
j_gene: TRBJ1-5
v_gene: TRBV18

CDR3nt: TGTGCCAGCACCAAAGCGGGGGGGGTAGGGGAGCAGTACTTC
CDR3aa: CASTKAGGVGEQYF
len: 14
d_gene: TRBD2
abundance: .
j_gene: TRBJ2-7
v_gene: TRBV6-5

CDR3nt: TGTGCCATCGCAGCAGGGGGGGACAATGAGCAGTTCTTC
CDR3aa: CAIAAGGDNEQFF
len: 13
d_gene: .
abundance: .
j_gene: TRBJ2-1
v_gene: TRBV10-3

CDR3nt: TGTGCCTGGACCGCCGGGACAGGGGTTAACACCGGGGAGCTGTTTTTT
CDR3aa: CAWTAGTGVNTGELFF
len: 16
d_gene: TRBD1
abundance: .
j_gene: TRBJ2-2
v_gene: TRBV30

CDR3nt: TGTGCCAGCATGCGTGGAGGGGCCAACGTCCTGACTTTC
CDR3aa: CASMRGGANVLTF
len: 13
d_gene: .
abundance: .
j_gene: TRBJ2-6
v_gene: TRBV6-5

CDR3nt: TGTGCTAGTGGTTTGGCCGGGACTACCCATTACAATGAGCAGTTCTTC
CDR3aa: CASGLAGTTHYNEQFF
len: 16
d_gene: TRBD2
abundance: .
j_gene: TRBJ2-1
v_gene: TRBV12-5

CDR3nt: TGTGCCAGCAGCTTAGCCCCGGGACTAGCGGGAGAAGAGACCCAGTACTTC
CDR3aa: CASSLAPGLAGEETQYF
len: 17
d_gene: TRBD2
abundance: .
j_gene: TRBJ2-5
v_gene: TRBV7-2

CDR3nt: TGTGCCACCAGCAGAGGTGCCAGGGGGAGCACTGAAGCTTTCTTT
CDR3aa: CATSRGARGSTEAFF
len: 15
d_gene: TRBD1
abundance: .
j_gene: TRBJ1-1
v_gene: TRBV15

CDR3nt: TGTGCCAGCAGTTATGGACAGGGGAACACTGAAGCTTTCTTT
CDR3aa: CASSYGQGNTEAFF
len: 14
d_gene: TRBD1
abundance: .
j_gene: TRBJ1-1
v_gene: TRBV6-6

CDR3nt: TGTGCCAGCAGCCAAGCTTTGGCGAACACTGAAGCTTTCTTT
CDR3aa: CASSQALANTEAFF
len: 14
d_gene: .
abundance: .
j_gene: TRBJ1-1
v_gene: TRBV4-2

CDR3nt: TGCGCCAGCAGCTCAGGCGGGACAGCCAACCCCTACGAGCAGTACTTC
CDR3aa: CASSSGGTANPYEQYF
len: 16
d_gene: .
abundance: .
j_gene: TRBJ2-7
v_gene: TRBV5-1

CDR3nt: TGTGCCACTAATACAGGGGGCGGCACTGAAGCTTTCTTT
CDR3aa: CATNTGGGTEAFF
len: 13
d_gene: TRBD1
abundance: .
j_gene: TRBJ1-1
v_gene: TRBV19

CDR3nt: TGCAGCGTTGAAATTTCGGTTAATCAGCCCCAGCATTTT
CDR3aa: CSVEISVNQPQHF
len: 13
d_gene: .
abundance: .
j_gene: TRBJ1-5
v_gene: TRBV29-1

CDR3nt: TGTGCCAGCAGCGAAAATCCTTCAGGAATATACGAGCAGTACTTC
CDR3aa: CASSENPSGIYEQYF
len: 15
d_gene: .
abundance: .
j_gene: TRBJ2-7
v_gene: TRBV5-5

CDR3nt: TGCAGCGCGCGGACAGGGCTTTACGAGCAGTACTTC
CDR3aa: CSARTGLYEQYF
len: 12
d_gene: TRBD1
abundance: .
j_gene: TRBJ2-7
v_gene: TRBV29-1

CDR3nt: TGTGCCAGCAGTGACGGACCGGGACAGGGAATCGGGGAGCTGTTTTTT
CDR3aa: CASSDGPGQGIGELFF
len: 16
d_gene: TRBD1
abundance: .
j_gene: TRBJ2-2
v_gene: TRBV6-1

CDR3nt: TGTGCCAGCAGCCCTAACCTATACGGGGACAATGAGCAGTTCTTC
CDR3aa: CASSPNLYGDNEQFF
len: 15
d_gene: .
abundance: .
j_gene: TRBJ2-1
v_gene: TRBV9

CDR3nt: TGCGCCAGCAGCCAAGGGGACCGTCCGACGGGGAATCAGCCCCAGCATTTT
CDR3aa: CASSQGDRPTGNQPQHF
len: 17
d_gene: .
abundance: once
j_gene: TRBJ1-5
v_gene: TRBV4-1

CDR3nt: TGTTCCAGCAGCTTAGCGCTGGAGGGCGAGCAGTACTTC
CDR3aa: CSSSLALEGEQYF
len: 13
d_gene: .
abundance: .
j_gene: TRBJ2-7
v_gene: TRBV7-6

CDR3nt: TGCGCCAGCAGCACTTTACAGGGGATGGGTCAGCCCCAGCATTTT
CDR3aa: CASSTLQGMGQPQHF
len: 15
d_gene: TRBD1
abundance: .
j_gene: TRBJ1-5
v_gene: TRBV4-1

CDR3nt: TGTGCCTCGGAGGGGGTCTCTGGGGCCAACGTCCTGACTTTC
CDR3aa: CASEGVSGANVLTF
len: 14
d_gene: .
abundance: .
j_gene: TRBJ2-6
v_gene: TRBV30

CDR3nt: TGTGCCAGCAGCCGCCCTGGGGGGGGAGGCACTGAAGCTTTCTTT
CDR3aa: CASSRPGGGGTEAFF
len: 15
d_gene: .
abundance: .
j_gene: TRBJ1-1
v_gene: TRBV11-2

CDR3nt: TGCGCCAGCAGCCACCCGCCGGCAGATACGCAGTATTTT
CDR3aa: CASSHPPADTQYF
len: 13
d_gene: .
abundance: .
j_gene: TRBJ2-3
v_gene: TRBV4-1

CDR3nt: TGTGCCAGCAGTTTTCGTACCAATCAGCCCCAGCATTTT
CDR3aa: CASSFRTNQPQHF
len: 13
d_gene: .
abundance: .
j_gene: TRBJ1-5
v_gene: TRBV27